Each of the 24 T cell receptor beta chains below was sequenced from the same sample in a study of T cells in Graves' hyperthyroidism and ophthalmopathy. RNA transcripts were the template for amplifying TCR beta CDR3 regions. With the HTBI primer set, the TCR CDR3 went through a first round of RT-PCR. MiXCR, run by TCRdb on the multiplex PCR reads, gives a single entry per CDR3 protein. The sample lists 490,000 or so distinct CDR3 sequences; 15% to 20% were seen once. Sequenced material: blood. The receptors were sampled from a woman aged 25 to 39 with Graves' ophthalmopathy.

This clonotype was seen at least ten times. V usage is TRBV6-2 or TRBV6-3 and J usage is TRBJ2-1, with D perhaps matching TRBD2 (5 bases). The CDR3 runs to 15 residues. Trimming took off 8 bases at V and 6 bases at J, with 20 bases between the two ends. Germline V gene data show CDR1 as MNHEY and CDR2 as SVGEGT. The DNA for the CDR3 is TGTGCCAGCCTGCTCGATATCTTTGAGGGCAATGAGCAGTTCTTC. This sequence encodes CASLLDIFEGNEQFF.

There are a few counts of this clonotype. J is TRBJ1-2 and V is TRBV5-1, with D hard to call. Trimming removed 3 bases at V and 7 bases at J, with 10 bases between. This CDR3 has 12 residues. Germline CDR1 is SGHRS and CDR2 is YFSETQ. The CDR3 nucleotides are TGCGCCAGCAGCTACGACACTTCTGGCTACACCTTC. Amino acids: CASSYDTSGYTF.

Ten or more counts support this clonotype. CDR3 nucleotides: TGTGCCAGCAGCAGTAGCGGGAGATTGACAGATACGCAGTATTTT. Residues: CASSSSGRLTDTQYF. The V gene is TRBV9, the J gene TRBJ2-3; 9 nucleotides agree with TRBD2. The V segment lost 4 bases and the J segment 3 bases; nucleotides outside the gene matches: 6. This CDR3 is built from 15 residues. Looked up from germline, CDR1 is SGDLS and CDR2 is YYNGEE.

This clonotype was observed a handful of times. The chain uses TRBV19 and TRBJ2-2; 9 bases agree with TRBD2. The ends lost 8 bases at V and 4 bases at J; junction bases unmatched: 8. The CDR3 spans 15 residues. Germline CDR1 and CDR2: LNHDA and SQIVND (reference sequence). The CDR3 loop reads CASWSSGRGTGELFF. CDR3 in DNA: TGTGCCAGTTGGAGTAGCGGGAGAGGCACCGGGGAGCTGTTTTTT.

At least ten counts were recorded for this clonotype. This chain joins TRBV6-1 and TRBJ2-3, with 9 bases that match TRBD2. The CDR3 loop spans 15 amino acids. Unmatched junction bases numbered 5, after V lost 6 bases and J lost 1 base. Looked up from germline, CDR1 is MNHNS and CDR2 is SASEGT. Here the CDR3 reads CASRDSGSRTDTQYF. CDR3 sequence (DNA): TGTGCCAGCAGAGATAGCGGGAGCCGCACAGATACGCAGTATTTT.

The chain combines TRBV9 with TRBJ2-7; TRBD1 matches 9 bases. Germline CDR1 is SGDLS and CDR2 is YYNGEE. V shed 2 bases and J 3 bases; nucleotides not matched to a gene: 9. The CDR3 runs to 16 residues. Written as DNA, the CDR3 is TGTGCCAGCAGCGTCTCCGGGACAGGGACGGGCTACGAGCAGTACTTC. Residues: CASSVSGTGTGYEQYF.

In DNA form, the CDR3 reads TGCGCCAGCAGCTTGGCCTCCAACCACGGGGAGCTGTTTTTT. Its translation: CASSLASNHGELFF. The rearrangement links TRBV5-1 to TRBJ2-2; no firm D call. This CDR3 is 14 amino acids long. CDR1 is SGHRS, CDR2 YFSETQ, per germline. The ends were cut back, 0 bases at V and 7 bases at J, with 10 bases in the middle. The full variable domain, its missing parts supplied by reference TRBV5-1 and TRBJ2-2, is KAGVTQTPRYLIKTRGQQVTLSCSPISGHRSVSWYQQTPGQGLQFLFEYFSETQRNKGNFPGRFSGRQFSNSRSEMNVSTLELGDSALYLCASSLASNHGELFFGEGSRLTVL.

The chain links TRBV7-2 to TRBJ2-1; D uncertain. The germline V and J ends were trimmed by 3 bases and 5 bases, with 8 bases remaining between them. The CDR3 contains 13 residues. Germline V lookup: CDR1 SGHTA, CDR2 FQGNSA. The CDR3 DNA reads TGTGCCAGCAGCTTGGGCTGGAACAATGAGCAGTTCTTC. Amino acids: CASSLGWNNEQFF.

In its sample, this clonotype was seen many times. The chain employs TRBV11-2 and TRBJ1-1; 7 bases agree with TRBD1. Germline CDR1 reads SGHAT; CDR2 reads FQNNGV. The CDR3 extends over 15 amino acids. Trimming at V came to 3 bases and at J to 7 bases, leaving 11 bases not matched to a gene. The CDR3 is CASSLGQLGLGEAFF. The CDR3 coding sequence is TGTGCCAGCAGCTTGGGACAGTTGGGTTTAGGTGAAGCTTTCTTT. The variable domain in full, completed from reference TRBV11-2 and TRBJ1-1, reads EAGVAQSPRYKIIEKRQSVAFWCNPISGHATLYWYQQILGQGPKLLIQFQNNGVVDDSQLPKDRFSAERLKGVDSTLKIQPAKLEDSAVYLCASSLGQLGLGEAFFGQGTRLTVV.

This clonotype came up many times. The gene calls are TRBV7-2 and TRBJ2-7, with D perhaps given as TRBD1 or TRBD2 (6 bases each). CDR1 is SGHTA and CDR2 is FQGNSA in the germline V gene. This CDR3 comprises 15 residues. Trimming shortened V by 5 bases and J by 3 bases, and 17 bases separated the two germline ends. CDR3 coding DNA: TGTGCCAGCAGCCCACAGGGAGGCAGTTTCTACGAGCAGTACTTC. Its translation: CASSPQGGSFYEQYF.

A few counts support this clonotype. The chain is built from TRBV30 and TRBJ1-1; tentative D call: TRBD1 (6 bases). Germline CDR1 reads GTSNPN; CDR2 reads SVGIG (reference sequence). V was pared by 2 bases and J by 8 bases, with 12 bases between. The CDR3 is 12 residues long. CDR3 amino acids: CAWSYAGGEAFF. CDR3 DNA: TGTGCCTGGAGTTATGCCGGGGGCGAAGCTTTCTTT.

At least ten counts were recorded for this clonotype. CDR3 amino acids: CSARAGTTDTQYF. The CDR3 DNA is TGCAGTGCTAGAGCAGGGACGACAGATACGCAGTATTTT. This chain links TRBV20-1 with TRBJ2-3, with D perhaps TRBD1 or TRBD2 (5 bases each). Trimming removed 1 base from V and 3 bases from J, with 8 bases in between. The CDR3 sequence is 13 residues long. The V gene's germline CDR1 is DFQATT and CDR2 SNEGSKA (reference sequence).

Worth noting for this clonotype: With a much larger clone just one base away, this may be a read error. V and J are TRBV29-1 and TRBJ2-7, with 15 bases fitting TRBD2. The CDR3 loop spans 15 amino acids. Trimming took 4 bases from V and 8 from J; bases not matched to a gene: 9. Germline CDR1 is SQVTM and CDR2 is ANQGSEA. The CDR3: CSVGGLAGGMGKQYF. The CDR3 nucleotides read TGCAGCGTTGGCGGACTAGCGGGAGGGATGGGCAAGCAGTACTTC.

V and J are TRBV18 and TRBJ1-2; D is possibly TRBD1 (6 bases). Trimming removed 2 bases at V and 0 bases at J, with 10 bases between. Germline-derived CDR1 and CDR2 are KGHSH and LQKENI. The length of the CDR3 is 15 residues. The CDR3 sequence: CASSPMDRTNYGYTF. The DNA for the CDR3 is TGTGCCAGCTCACCAATGGACAGAACTAACTATGGCTACACCTTC.

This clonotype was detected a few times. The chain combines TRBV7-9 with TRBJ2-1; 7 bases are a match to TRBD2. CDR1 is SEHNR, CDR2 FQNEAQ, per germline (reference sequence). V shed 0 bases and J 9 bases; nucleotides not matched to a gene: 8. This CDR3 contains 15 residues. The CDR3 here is CASSLALGRLGEQFF. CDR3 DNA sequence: TGTGCCAGCAGCTTAGCCCTCGGGAGGCTTGGTGAGCAGTTCTTC.

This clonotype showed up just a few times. In nucleotides, the CDR3 is TGTGCCAGCAGTTACCGGACTAGCGGGACCCCACTCCTTTACAATGAGCAGTTCTTC. It specifies CASSYRTSGTPLLYNEQFF. The chain couples TRBV6-5 to TRBJ2-1, with TRBD2 matching over 12 bases. Per germline, CDR1 MNHEY and CDR2 SVGAGI. V trimming: 2 bases; J trimming: 4 bases; junction bases outside the gene matches: 12. This CDR3 comprises 19 residues.

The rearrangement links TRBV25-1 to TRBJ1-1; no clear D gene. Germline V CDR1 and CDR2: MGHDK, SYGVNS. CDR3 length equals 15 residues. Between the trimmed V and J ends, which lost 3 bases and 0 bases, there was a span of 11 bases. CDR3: CASSDYGGMNTEAFF. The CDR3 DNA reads TGTGCCAGCAGTGATTACGGCGGAATGAACACTGAAGCTTTCTTT.

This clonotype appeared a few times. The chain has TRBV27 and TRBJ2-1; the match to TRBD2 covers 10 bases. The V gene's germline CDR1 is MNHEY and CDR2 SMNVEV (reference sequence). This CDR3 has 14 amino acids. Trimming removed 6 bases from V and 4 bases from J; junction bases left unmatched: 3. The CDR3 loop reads CASRKREGYNEQFF. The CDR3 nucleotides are TGTGCCAGCAGGAAGCGGGAGGGTTACAATGAGCAGTTCTTC.

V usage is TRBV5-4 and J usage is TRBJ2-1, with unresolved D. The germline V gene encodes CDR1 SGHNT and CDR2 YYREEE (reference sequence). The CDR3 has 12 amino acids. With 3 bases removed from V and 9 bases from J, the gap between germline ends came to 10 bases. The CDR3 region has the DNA TGTGCCAGCAGCTCCCCTAGTGGTGAGCAGTTCTTC. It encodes CASSSPSGEQFF.

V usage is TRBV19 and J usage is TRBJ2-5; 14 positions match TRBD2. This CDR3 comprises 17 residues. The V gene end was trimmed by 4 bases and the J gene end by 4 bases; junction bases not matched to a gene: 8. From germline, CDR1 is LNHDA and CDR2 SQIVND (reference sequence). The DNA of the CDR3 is TGTGCCAGTAGTAAAAAATCCGGGACTAGCGGGAGAGAGACCCAGTACTTC. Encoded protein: CASSKKSGTSGRETQYF.

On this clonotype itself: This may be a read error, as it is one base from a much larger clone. The CDR3 sequence: CAGRQGGVWFSVEQYF. DNA for the CDR3: TGTGCCGGCCGCCAGGGCGGGGTCTGGTTCAGCGTCGAGCAGTACTTC. The chain links TRBV2 to TRBJ2-7; D is perhaps TRBD2 (6 bases). There are 16 residues in the CDR3. V lost 11 bases, J lost 6 bases, and 29 bases lay in between. Germline values: CDR1 SNHLY, CDR2 FYNNEI.

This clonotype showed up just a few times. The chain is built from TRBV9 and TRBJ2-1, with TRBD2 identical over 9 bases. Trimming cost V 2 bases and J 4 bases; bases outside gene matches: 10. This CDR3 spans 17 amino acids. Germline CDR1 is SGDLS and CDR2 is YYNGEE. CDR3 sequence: CASSVTLAGARYNEQFF. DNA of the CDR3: TGTGCCAGCAGCGTCACGTTAGCGGGAGCTAGGTACAATGAGCAGTTCTTC. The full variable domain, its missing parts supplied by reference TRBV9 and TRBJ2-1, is DSGVTQTPKHLITATGQRVTLRCSPRSGDLSVYWYQQSLDQGLQFLIQYYNGEERAKGNILERFSAQQFPDLHSELNLSSLELGDSALYFCASSVTLAGARYNEQFFGPGTRLTVL.

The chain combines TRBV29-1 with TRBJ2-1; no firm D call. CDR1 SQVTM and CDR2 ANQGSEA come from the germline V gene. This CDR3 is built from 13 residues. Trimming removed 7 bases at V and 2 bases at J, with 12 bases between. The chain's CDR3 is CSESAFTYNEQFF. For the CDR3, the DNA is TGCAGCGAATCCGCCTTTACCTACAATGAGCAGTTCTTC.

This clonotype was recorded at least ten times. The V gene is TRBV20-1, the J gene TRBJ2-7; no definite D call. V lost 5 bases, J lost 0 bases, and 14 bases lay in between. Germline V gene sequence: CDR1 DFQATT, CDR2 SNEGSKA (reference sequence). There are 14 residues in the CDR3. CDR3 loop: CSAPGRPSSYEQYF. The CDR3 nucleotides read TGCAGTGCTCCCGGTCGTCCCAGCTCCTACGAGCAGTACTTC.